This paragraph reports one T cell receptor (beta chain). Its antigen is unidentified. Sequenced by immunoSEQ multiplex PCR; TCRdb stores in-frame clones only, minus some. The data show tens of thousands of clones, 75% to 90% seen once. The entry originates in a study of T cell responses to AZD1222 COVID-19 vaccine. Findings and limits, study-wide: Close to half of spike-specific TCRs reportedly recognize unmutated variant regions. Donors were chiefly white British, with a greater number of females, and clonal diversity was perhaps underestimated.

Germline values: CDR1 LGHNA, CDR2 YNFKEQ. Trimming removed 0 bases at V and 4 bases at J, with 12 bases between. This CDR3 is 15 amino acids long. The specimen was peripheral blood, collected on day 0 of MenACWY control vaccination. This clonotype originated in an adult in good health. This rearrangement joins TRBV4-2 to TRBJ1-1, with D tentatively TRBD1 (6 bases). CDR3 amino acids: CASSQEAGAATEAFF. The CDR3 DNA follows: TGTGCCAGCAGCCAAGAGGCAGGGGCGGCCACTGAAGCTTTCTTT.